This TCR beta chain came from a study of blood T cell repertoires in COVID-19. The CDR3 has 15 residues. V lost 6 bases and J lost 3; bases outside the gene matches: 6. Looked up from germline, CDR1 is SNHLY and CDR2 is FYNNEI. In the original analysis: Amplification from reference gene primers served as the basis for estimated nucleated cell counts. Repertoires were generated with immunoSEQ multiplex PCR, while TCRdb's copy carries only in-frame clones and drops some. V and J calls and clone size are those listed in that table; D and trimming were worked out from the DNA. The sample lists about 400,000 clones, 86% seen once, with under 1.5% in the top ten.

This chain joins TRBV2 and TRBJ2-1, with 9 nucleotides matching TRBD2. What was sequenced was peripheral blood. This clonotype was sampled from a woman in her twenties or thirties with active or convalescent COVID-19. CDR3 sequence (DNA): TGTGCCAGCAGGATTAGCGGGGGCGGCTACAATGAGCAGTTCTTC. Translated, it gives CASRISGGGYNEQFF.